This entry lists 20 T cell receptor beta chains sequenced from one sample in a study of cytomegalovirus exposure and HLA in healthy donors. The study ran its PCR with 60 Vbeta and 13 Jbeta primers. This table comes from immunoSEQ multiplex PCR, and its TCRdb copy is limited to in-frame clones, with some not included. The table lists some 96,000 clones. Specimen: PBMCs. These receptors were collected from a young woman in good health and CMV-seronegative.

The rearrangement links TRBV7-2 to TRBJ1-4; D not resolved. Trimming removed 5 bases at V and 3 bases at J, with 7 bases between. Germline V gene lookup returns CDR1 SGHTA and CDR2 FQGNSA. This CDR3 has 13 residues. The CDR3 DNA reads as TGTGCCAGCAGCCGCGGGTCTAATGAAAAACTGTTTTTT. Translated, it gives CASSRGSNEKLFF.

The chain joins TRBV9 to TRBJ2-3; TRBD2 matches at 9 bases. Unmatched junction bases numbered 10, after V lost 0 bases and J lost 5 bases. CDR3 length: 17 residues. CDR1 and CDR2 from the germline V gene are SGDLS and YYNGEE. Here the CDR3 reads CASSVGGAGGQKDTQYF. The CDR3 DNA follows: TGTGCCAGCAGCGTAGGAGGGGCGGGAGGGCAAAAAGATACGCAGTATTTT.

The chain couples TRBV9 to TRBJ1-1; D gene uncertain. In germline, CDR1 is SGDLS, CDR2 YYNGEE. The length of the CDR3 is 14 residues. V lost 0 bases, J lost 7 bases, and 13 bases lay in between. The CDR3 DNA reads as TGTGCCAGCAGCGTAGACCCTAGAACGAGTGAAGCTTTCTTT. Its protein is CASSVDPRTSEAFF.

The chain combines TRBV5-1 with TRBJ2-1; D remains ambiguous. Germline values: CDR1 SGHRS, CDR2 YFSETQ. Trimming took 1 base from V and 0 from J, leaving 8 bases between them. The CDR3 totals 15 residues. CDR3 sequence reads: CASSLTGSSYNEQFF. The CDR3 nucleotides are TGCGCCAGCAGCTTGACTGGTAGCTCCTACAATGAGCAGTTCTTC.

The V gene is TRBV5-4, the J gene TRBJ1-2, with unresolved D. This CDR3 has 15 residues. The germline V and J ends were trimmed by 0 bases and 7 bases, with 16 bases remaining between them. Looked up from germline, CDR1 is SGHNT and CDR2 is YYREEE (reference sequence). The DNA of the CDR3 is TGTGCCAGCAGCTTGGAGTCCCCCCCCCAAGCTGGCTACACCTTC. The encoded protein is CASSLESPPQAGYTF. The full variable domain, in which reference TRBV5-4 and TRBJ1-2 provide the parts outside the CDR3, is ETGVTQSPTHLIKTRGQQVTLRCSSQSGHNTVSWYQQALGQGPQFIFQYYREEENGRGNFPPRFSGLQFPNYSSELNVNALELDDSALYLCASSLESPPQAGYTFGSGTRLTVV.

This chain uses TRBV6-5 with TRBJ1-5; TRBD1 matches 7 bases. V was pared by 4 bases and J by 2 bases, with 8 bases of the junction left unmatched. The CDR3 extends over 16 amino acids. Looked up from germline, CDR1 is MNHEY and CDR2 is SVGAGI. This CDR3 reads CASSLGQTDGNQPQHF. CDR3 nucleotide sequence: TGTGCCAGCAGTTTGGGACAGACCGATGGCAATCAGCCCCAGCATTTT.

This chain uses TRBV28 with TRBJ2-5, with 10 bases identical to TRBD2. The CDR3 runs to 16 residues. CDR1 MDHEN and CDR2 SYDVKM come from the germline V gene. With V trimmed by 1 base and J by 2 bases, 4 bases remained unmatched. CDR3 in amino acids: CASSLYVAGGQETQYF. DNA for the CDR3: TGTGCCAGCAGTTTATACGTAGCGGGGGGACAAGAGACCCAGTACTTC.

This chain connects TRBV9 to TRBJ1-3; 7 nucleotides align to TRBD1. Trimming took 4 bases from V and 4 from J; bases not matched to a gene: 8. CDR1 SGDLS and CDR2 YYNGEE come from the germline V gene. This CDR3 has 15 amino acids. In DNA form, the CDR3 reads TGTGCCAGCAGCTACCCAGGGGGGTCCGGAAACACCATATATTTT. Its protein product is CASSYPGGSGNTIYF.

This chain links TRBV27 with TRBJ2-7; TRBD1 matches at 8 bases. This CDR3 is built from 14 residues. The J segment lost 2 bases and the V segment lost 5 bases, leaving 5 bases of the junction unmatched. CDR1 is MNHEY and CDR2 is SMNVEV in the germline V gene (reference sequence). The CDR3 nucleotides read TGTGCCAGCAGTGCCGGGACAGGAGCCTACGAGCAGTACTTC. Protein sequence: CASSAGTGAYEQYF.

The chain carries TRBV2 and TRBJ2-1; tentative D call: TRBD1 (5 bases). Deletions cut 4 bases from V and 3 bases from J, with 13 bases between. This CDR3 has 15 residues. From germline, CDR1 is SNHLY and CDR2 FYNNEI. This CDR3 is CASSGGFGIYNEQFF. DNA for the CDR3: TGTGCCAGCAGTGGGGGCTTTGGCATCTACAATGAGCAGTTCTTC.

The chain carries TRBV18 and TRBJ2-2, with a possible D match to TRBD2 (6 bases). This CDR3 is 16 amino acids long. Germline assignment: CDR1 KGHSH and CDR2 LQKENI. V was trimmed by 0 bases and J by 3 bases, leaving 11 bases between them. In DNA, the CDR3 is TGTGCCAGCTCACCACCCGGCGGAGGGGACACCGGGGAGCTGTTTTTT. It is translated as CASSPPGGGDTGELFF.

The gene calls are TRBV5-1 and TRBJ2-3; 13 positions match TRBD2. The CDR3 runs to 17 residues. Trimming removed 4 bases from V and 6 bases from J; junction bases left unmatched: 11. CDR1 and CDR2 from the germline V gene are SGHRS and YFSETQ. CDR3: CASSTGLAGILADTQYF. Here the CDR3 DNA reads TGCGCCAGCAGCACGGGACTAGCGGGGATTCTTGCGGATACGCAGTATTTT.

The CDR3 sequence: CASSLYIGGNSPLHF. The CDR3 DNA is TGTGCCAGCAGCTTGTACATTGGAGGCAATTCACCCCTCCACTTT. J is TRBJ1-6 and V is TRBV5-6; D remains ambiguous. Trimming pared 1 base from V and 7 bases from J, leaving 12 bases between. There are 15 residues in the CDR3. CDR1 SGHDT and CDR2 YYEEEE come from the germline V gene.

The CDR3 reads CASSPRLAPYEQYF. Here the CDR3 DNA reads TGTGCCAGCAGTCCCCGACTAGCCCCCTACGAGCAGTACTTC. The V call is TRBV27, the J call TRBJ2-7; the match to TRBD2 covers 7 bases. From germline, CDR1 is MNHEY and CDR2 SMNVEV (reference sequence). The CDR3 has 14 amino acids. Losses at the gene ends were 5 bases for V and 2 bases for J; bases not matched to a gene: 6.

The rearrangement links TRBV4-1 to TRBJ1-5, with a possible D match to TRBD1 (5 bases). Germline CDR1 is MGHRA and CDR2 is YSYEKL. With 2 bases removed from V and 6 bases from J, the gap between germline ends came to 8 bases. This CDR3 has 13 amino acids. CDR3 protein: CASSQRGSQPQHF. CDR3 bases: TGCGCCAGCAGCCAAAGGGGTAGTCAGCCCCAGCATTTT.

The chain carries TRBV7-2 and TRBJ2-7; D is perhaps TRBD2 (6 bases). CDR3 length: 13 amino acids. Trimming removed 5 bases at V and 2 bases at J, with 10 bases between. The germline gives CDR1 SGHTA, CDR2 FQGNSA. The CDR3 protein is CASSPGLTYEQYF. CDR3 DNA sequence: TGTGCCAGCAGCCCGGGACTCACCTACGAGCAGTACTTC.

The chain links TRBV27 to TRBJ1-5; 8 bases are shared with TRBD1. CDR3 length equals 16 residues. V was pared by 5 bases and J by 5 bases, with 11 bases of the junction left unmatched. The germline CDR1 and CDR2 sequences are MNHEY and SMNVEV (reference sequence). This CDR3 is CASSPSTGEVYQPQHF. CDR3 nucleotide sequence: TGTGCCAGCAGTCCGTCGACAGGGGAAGTGTATCAGCCCCAGCATTTT.

The J gene is TRBJ2-1, the V gene TRBV7-9; D call uncertain. The CDR3 contains 13 residues. The V end was cut by 5 bases, the J end by 1 base, with 6 bases between. Germline lookup yields CDR1 SEHNR and CDR2 FQNEAQ (reference sequence). The CDR3 reads CASSRSSYNEQFF. The CDR3 bases are TGTGCCAGCAGCCGGTCTTCCTACAATGAGCAGTTCTTC.

The chain has TRBV5-4 and TRBJ1-2; D is possibly TRBD1 (5 bases). CDR1 and CDR2 (germline): SGHNT, YYREEE (reference sequence). CDR3 size: 12 residues. With 5 bases removed from V and 4 bases from J, the gap between germline ends came to 9 bases. CDR3 amino acids: CASSTGPYGYTF. In nucleotides, the CDR3 is TGTGCCAGCAGTACAGGTCCCTATGGCTACACCTTC.

The chain joins TRBV6-6 to TRBJ2-2, with a weak D call TRBD1 (7 bases). V was clipped by 6 bases and J by 1 base, with 15 bases between them. The CDR3 length is 16 residues. CDR1 and CDR2 (germline): MNHNY, SVGAGI (reference sequence). The CDR3 is CASSFAGGGNTGELFF. Here the CDR3 DNA reads TGTGCCAGCAGCTTCGCAGGGGGAGGGAACACCGGGGAGCTGTTTTTT.